The 14 T cell receptor beta chains below were found in one sample sequenced in a study of identifying expanded T cells in peripheral blood. The method was immunoSEQ multiplex PCR; TCRdb's version includes in-frame clones alone and lacks a portion of them. The sample contains roughly 100,000 clones, around nine tenths of which appear only once. The sequenced sample consisted of blood. The source of these receptors is a person aged 18 to 70 in good health.

This clone occurred once. The chain uses TRBV7-7 and TRBJ2-2, with D perhaps TRBD1 or TRBD2 (5 bases each). The CDR3 extends over 16 amino acids. Trimming shortened V by 1 base and J by 4 bases, and 13 bases separated the two germline ends. The V gene's germline CDR1 is SSHAT and CDR2 FNYEAQ (reference sequence). The CDR3 loop reads CASSLEDTRGTGELFF. The CDR3 coding sequence is TGTGCCAGCAGCTTAGAGGACACCCGGGGCACCGGGGAGCTGTTTTTT.

V gene TRBV27 combines with J gene TRBJ2-2; D may be TRBD2 (6 bases). CDR3 length: 12 residues. Trimming cost V 10 bases and J 4 bases, with 10 bases left between them. The germline V gene has CDR1 MNHEY and CDR2 SMNVEV (reference sequence). The chain's CDR3 is CAIGTLTGELFF. The CDR3 bases are TGTGCCATCGGGACTCTCACCGGGGAGCTGTTTTTT.

J is TRBJ1-1 and V is TRBV2; 7 bases agree with TRBD1. Trimming cost V 6 bases and J 5 bases; bases outside gene matches: 6. The CDR3 sequence is 13 residues long. In germline, CDR1 is SNHLY, CDR2 FYNNEI. This chain's CDR3 is CASRLGTETEAFF. CDR3 nucleotide sequence: TGTGCCAGCAGGCTAGGGACAGAAACTGAAGCTTTCTTT.

The chain joins TRBV7-9 to TRBJ2-7; D ambiguous. Germline V gene data show CDR1 as SEHNR and CDR2 as FQNEAQ (reference sequence). V lost 5 bases and J lost 4, with 9 bases in between. The CDR3 contains 12 residues. CDR3 DNA: TGTGCCAGCAGCCCCACCGGGTACGAGCAGTACTTC. It encodes CASSPTGYEQYF.

J is TRBJ2-5 and V is TRBV6-5; D is unclear. Germline V gene data show CDR1 as MNHEY and CDR2 as SVGAGI. The germline V and J ends were trimmed by 5 bases and 7 bases, with 20 bases remaining between them. This CDR3 contains 15 residues. CDR3 amino acids: CASSPRSFPAATQYF. CDR3 DNA sequence: TGTGCCAGCAGTCCCCGGTCCTTCCCTGCCGCGACCCAGTACTTC.

V is TRBV6-5 and J is TRBJ1-2; the match to TRBD1 covers 7 bases. V lost 0 bases to trimming and J lost 4 bases; unmatched junction nucleotides: 5. From germline, CDR1 is MNHEY and CDR2 SVGAGI. This CDR3 is built from 15 residues. The CDR3 region has the DNA TGTGCCAGCAGTTACTCTTTACAGGGGCGCTATGGCTACACCTTC. The encoded protein is CASSYSLQGRYGYTF.

This clone was counted only a few times. This chain uses TRBV6-6 with TRBJ1-2; 7 nucleotides line up with TRBD1. The CDR3 sequence is 15 residues long. The ends lost 3 bases at V and 3 bases at J; junction bases unmatched: 7. Germline V lookup: CDR1 MNHNY, CDR2 SVGAGI (reference sequence). This CDR3 reads CASSYPPGGDYGYTF. The DNA of the CDR3 is TGTGCCAGCAGTTATCCCCCAGGGGGGGACTATGGCTACACCTTC.

The chain is built from TRBV2 and TRBJ2-7; D is tentatively TRBD1 or TRBD2 (5 bases each). Per the germline V gene, CDR1 is SNHLY and CDR2 is FYNNEI. Trimming took 7 bases from V and 6 from J, leaving 13 bases between them. The CDR3 contains 12 residues. As DNA, the CDR3 is TGTGCCAGCACGGGGCAGCTAAGCGAGCAGTACTTC. Translation gives CASTGQLSEQYF.

V usage is TRBV5-4 and J usage is TRBJ2-2; either TRBD1 or TRBD2 may fit D (5 bases each). The CDR3 loop spans 15 amino acids. Per the germline V gene, CDR1 is SGHNT and CDR2 is YYREEE (reference sequence). V shed 4 bases and J shed 1 base, with 11 bases lying between them. The CDR3 region has the DNA TGTGCCAGCAGCGGGGGACGGGTGAACACCGGGGAGCTGTTTTTT. Encoded protein: CASSGGRVNTGELFF.

The gene calls are TRBV4-2 and TRBJ2-2; 11 positions agree with TRBD2. CDR3 size: 17 residues. Unmatched junction bases numbered 10, after V lost 4 bases and J lost 6 bases. CDR1 is LGHNA and CDR2 is YNFKEQ in the germline V gene. The CDR3 DNA reads as TGTGCCAGCAGCCCCAAAGAGCTAGCGGGGGGTGCCGGGGAGCTGTTTTTT. Translated, it gives CASSPKELAGGAGELFF.

The rearrangement uses TRBV6-5 and TRBJ1-5; D may be TRBD1 (5 bases). Per germline, CDR1 MNHEY and CDR2 SVGAGI. The V end lost 6 bases, the J end lost 9 bases, and 15 bases lay between the germline ends. CDR3 size: 13 residues. Written as DNA, the CDR3 is TGTGCCAGCAGACCGGGACTCAGTCGGCCCCAGCATTTT. Its protein product is CASRPGLSRPQHF.

The chain joins TRBV5-1 to TRBJ2-1, with D unresolved. The CDR3 is made up of 15 amino acids. The V gene's germline CDR1 is SGHRS and CDR2 YFSETQ. The germline V and J ends were trimmed by 0 bases and 2 bases, with 9 bases remaining between them. For the CDR3, the DNA is TGCGCCAGCAGCTTGGGAGCTACCCCCTACAATGAGCAGTTCTTC. Translation: CASSLGATPYNEQFF.

The chain joins TRBV19 to TRBJ1-1; D gene unclear. Germline-derived CDR1 and CDR2 are LNHDA and SQIVND (reference sequence). CDR3 length: 13 residues. V was clipped by 1 base and J by 5 bases, with 8 bases between them. CDR3 in DNA: TGTGCCAGTAGTATAGTTCGGGGTACTGAAGCTTTCTTT. This translates into CASSIVRGTEAFF.

This sequence joins TRBV20-1 and TRBJ2-7; tentatively, D is TRBD1 or TRBD2 (5 bases each). Germline CDR1 DFQATT, CDR2 SNEGSKA (reference sequence). V lost 3 bases, J lost 6 bases, and 6 bases lay in between. CDR3 length: 10 residues. CDR3 nucleotides: TGCAGTGCTAGGAGGGGCGAGCAGTACTTC. Encoded protein: CSARRGEQYF.